This T cell receptor (beta chain) was identified during a study of T cells in Graves' hyperthyroidism and ophthalmopathy. Turning to the study itself: Upon initial diagnosis and before any treatment, peripheral blood was collected.

The CDR3 runs 16 residues. Germline V lookup: CDR1 SNHLY, CDR2 FYNNEI. Between the trimmed V and J ends, which lost 5 bases and 4 bases, there was a span of 18 bases. This clonotype was seen at least ten times. The TCR beta CDR3 regions underwent amplification using RNA transcripts as the source. TCR CDR3 underwent first-round RT-PCR with the HTBI primer set. MiXCR, run by TCRdb on the multiplex PCR reads, gives a single entry per CDR3 protein. The sample has a few hundred thousand distinct CDR3 sequences, 15% to 19% seen once. This rearrangement joins TRBV2 to TRBJ2-4; D may be TRBD1 (6 bases). The TCR sequence derives from a woman in her twenties or thirties with Graves' hyperthyroidism. The sequencing input was blood. The CDR3 protein is CASSPDWGQGKNIQYF. The CDR3 DNA reads TGTGCCAGCAGTCCCGATTGGGGGCAGGGGAAAAACATTCAGTACTTC. The whole variable domain, remainder taken from reference TRBV2 and TRBJ2-4, is EPEVTQTPSHQVTQMGQEVILRCVPISNHLYFYWYRQILGQKVEFLVSFYNNEISEKSEIFDDQFSVERPDGSNFTLKIRSTKLEDSAMYFCASSPDWGQGKNIQYFGAGTRLSVL.